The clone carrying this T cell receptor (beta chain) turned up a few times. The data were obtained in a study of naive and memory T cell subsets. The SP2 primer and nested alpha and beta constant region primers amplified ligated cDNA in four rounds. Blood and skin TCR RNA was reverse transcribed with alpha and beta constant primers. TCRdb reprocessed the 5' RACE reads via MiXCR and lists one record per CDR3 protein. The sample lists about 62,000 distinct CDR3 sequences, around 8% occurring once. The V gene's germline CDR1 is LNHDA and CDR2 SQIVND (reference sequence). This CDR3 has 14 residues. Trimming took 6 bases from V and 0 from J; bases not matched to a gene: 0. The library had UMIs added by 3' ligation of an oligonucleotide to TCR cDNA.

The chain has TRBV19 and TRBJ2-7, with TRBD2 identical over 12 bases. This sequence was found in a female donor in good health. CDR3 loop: CASRTSGSSYEQYF. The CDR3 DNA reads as TGTGCCAGTAGGACTAGCGGGAGCTCCTACGAGCAGTACTTC. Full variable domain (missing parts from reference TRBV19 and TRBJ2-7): DGGITQSPKYLFRKEGQNVTLSCEQNLNHDAMYWYRQDPGQGLRLIYYSQIVNDFQKGDIAEGYSVSREKKESFPLTVTSAQKNPTAFYLCASRTSGSSYEQYFGPGTRLTVT.